This T cell receptor (beta chain) came from a study of control samples from healthy donors and cancer patients. Germline-derived CDR1 and CDR2 are LNHDA and SQIVND (reference sequence). This CDR3 is built from 15 residues. Trimming pared 2 bases from V and 0 bases from J, leaving 8 bases between. Only in-frame clones appear in the TCRdb table, and some are missing; sequencing was by immunoSEQ multiplex PCR. The sample carries 100,000 to 150,000 clones, more than 70% recorded once. J is TRBJ1-5 and V is TRBV19; D not resolved. The sequence derives from a man between 60 and 70 years old in good health. Sequenced input: blood. The CDR3 DNA follows: TGTGCCAGTAGTATAACAGAGTCTAGCAATCAGCCCCAGCATTTT. It specifies CASSITESSNQPQHF.